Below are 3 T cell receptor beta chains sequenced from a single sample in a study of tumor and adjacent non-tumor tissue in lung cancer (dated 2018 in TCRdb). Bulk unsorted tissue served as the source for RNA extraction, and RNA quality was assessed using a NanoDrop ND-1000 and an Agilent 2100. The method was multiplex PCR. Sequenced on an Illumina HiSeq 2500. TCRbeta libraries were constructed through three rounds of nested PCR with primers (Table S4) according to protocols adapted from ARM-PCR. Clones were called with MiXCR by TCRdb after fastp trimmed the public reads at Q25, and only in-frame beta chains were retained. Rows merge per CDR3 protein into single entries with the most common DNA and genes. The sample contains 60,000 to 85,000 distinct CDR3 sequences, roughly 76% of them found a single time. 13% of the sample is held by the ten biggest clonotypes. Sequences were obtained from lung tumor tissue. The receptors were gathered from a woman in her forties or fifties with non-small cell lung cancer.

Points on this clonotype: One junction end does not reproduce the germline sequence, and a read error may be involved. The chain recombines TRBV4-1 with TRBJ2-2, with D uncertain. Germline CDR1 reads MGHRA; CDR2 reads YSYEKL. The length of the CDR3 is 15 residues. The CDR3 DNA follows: TGCGCCAGCAGCCAAGATTCGTCGTACACCTGGGAGCTGTTTTTT. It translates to CASSQDSSYTWELFF.

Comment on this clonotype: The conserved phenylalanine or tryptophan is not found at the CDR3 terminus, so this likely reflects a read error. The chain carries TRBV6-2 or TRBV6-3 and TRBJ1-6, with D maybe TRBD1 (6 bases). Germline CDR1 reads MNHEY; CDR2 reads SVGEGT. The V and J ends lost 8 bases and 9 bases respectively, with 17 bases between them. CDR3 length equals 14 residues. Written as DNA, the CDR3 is TGTGCCAGCGGAACAGGGACTGGGTTTTCACCCCTCCACATT. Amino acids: CASGTGTGFSPLHI.

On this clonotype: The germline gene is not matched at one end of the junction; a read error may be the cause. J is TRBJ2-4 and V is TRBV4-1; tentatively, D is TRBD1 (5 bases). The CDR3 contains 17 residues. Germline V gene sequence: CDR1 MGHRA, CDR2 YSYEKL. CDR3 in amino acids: CASIQLPRDSQADIQYF. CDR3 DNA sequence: TGCGCCAGCATCCAATTGCCCAGAGACAGCCAAGCAGACATTCAGTACTTC.